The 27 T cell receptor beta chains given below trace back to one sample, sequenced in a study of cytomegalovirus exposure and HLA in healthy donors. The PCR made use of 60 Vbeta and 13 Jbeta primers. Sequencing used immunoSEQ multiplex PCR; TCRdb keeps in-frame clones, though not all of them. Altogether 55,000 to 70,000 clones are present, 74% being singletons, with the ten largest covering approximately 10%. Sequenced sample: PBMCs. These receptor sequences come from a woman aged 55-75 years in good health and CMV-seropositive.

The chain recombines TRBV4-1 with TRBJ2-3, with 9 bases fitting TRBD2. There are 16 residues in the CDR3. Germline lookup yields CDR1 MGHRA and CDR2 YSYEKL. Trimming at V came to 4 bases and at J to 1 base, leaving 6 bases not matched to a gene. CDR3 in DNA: TGCGCCAGCAGCCTTGAGCCTAGCGGGGGCACAGATACGCAGTATTTT. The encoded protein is CASSLEPSGGTDTQYF.

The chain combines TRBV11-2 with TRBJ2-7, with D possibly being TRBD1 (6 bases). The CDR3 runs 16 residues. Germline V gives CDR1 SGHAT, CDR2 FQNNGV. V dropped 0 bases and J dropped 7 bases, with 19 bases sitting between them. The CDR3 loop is CASSLEPGHAVREQYF. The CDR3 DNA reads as TGTGCCAGCAGCTTAGAGCCGGGACACGCTGTACGAGAGCAGTACTTC.

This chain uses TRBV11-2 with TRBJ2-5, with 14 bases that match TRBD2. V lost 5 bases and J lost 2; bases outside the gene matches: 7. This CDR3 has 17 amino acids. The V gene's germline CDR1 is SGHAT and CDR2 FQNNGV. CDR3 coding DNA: TGTGCCAGCAGCGTTGGACTAGCGGGAGGTCTACAAGAGACCCAGTACTTC. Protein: CASSVGLAGGLQETQYF.

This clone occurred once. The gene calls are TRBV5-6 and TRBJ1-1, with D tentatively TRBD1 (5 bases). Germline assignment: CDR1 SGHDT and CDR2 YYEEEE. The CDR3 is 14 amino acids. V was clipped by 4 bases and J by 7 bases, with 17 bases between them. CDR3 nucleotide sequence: TGTGCCAGCAGCGGAAAAGGGGCCTATAGTGAAGCTTTCTTT. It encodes CASSGKGAYSEAFF.

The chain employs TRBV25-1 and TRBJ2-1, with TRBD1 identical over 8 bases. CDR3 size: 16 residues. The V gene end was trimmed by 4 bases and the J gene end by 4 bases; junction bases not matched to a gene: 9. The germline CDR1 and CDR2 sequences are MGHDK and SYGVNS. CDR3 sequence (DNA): TGTGCCAGCAGTGGGAAGACAGGGGAAAGGTACAATGAGCAGTTCTTC. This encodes CASSGKTGERYNEQFF.

The CDR3 protein is CAWSGQAGQPQHF. In DNA form, the CDR3 reads TGTGCCTGGAGTGGACAGGCTGGGCAGCCCCAGCATTTT. V and J are TRBV30 and TRBJ1-5, with D perhaps matching TRBD1 (6 bases). The V gene's germline CDR1 is GTSNPN and CDR2 SVGIG (reference sequence). The CDR3 contains 13 residues. The V gene lost 1 base and the J gene lost 7 bases, with 11 bases spanning the gap.

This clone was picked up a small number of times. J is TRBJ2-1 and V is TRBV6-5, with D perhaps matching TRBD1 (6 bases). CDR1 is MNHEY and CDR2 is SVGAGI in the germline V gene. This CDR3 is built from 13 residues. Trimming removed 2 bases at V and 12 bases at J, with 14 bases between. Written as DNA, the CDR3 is TGTGCCAGCAGTTACCGCCTAGACAGGCGGCAGTTCTTC. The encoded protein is CASSYRLDRRQFF.

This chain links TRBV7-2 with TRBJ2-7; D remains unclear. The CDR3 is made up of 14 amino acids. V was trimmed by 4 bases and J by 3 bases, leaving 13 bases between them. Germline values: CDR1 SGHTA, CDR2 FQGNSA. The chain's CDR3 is CASSSADTYYEQYF. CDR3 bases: TGTGCCAGCAGCTCCGCCGACACATACTACGAGCAGTACTTC.

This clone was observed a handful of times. The CDR3 region is CASSSRGGIETQYF. The CDR3 DNA sequence: TGTGCCAGCAGCTCAAGGGGAGGGATAGAGACCCAGTACTTC. The chain recombines TRBV5-4 with TRBJ2-5, with 7 bases that match TRBD2. This CDR3 has 14 residues. Germline trimming cut 3 bases from V and 4 bases from J; bases unmatched to any gene: 6. CDR1 SGHNT and CDR2 YYREEE come from the germline V gene (reference sequence).

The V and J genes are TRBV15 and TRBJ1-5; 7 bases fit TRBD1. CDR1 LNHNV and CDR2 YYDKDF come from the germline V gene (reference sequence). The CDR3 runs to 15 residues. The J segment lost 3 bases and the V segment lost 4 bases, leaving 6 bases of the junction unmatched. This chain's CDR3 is CATSNRDSSNQPQHF. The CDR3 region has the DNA TGTGCCACCAGCAACCGGGACAGTTCCAATCAGCCCCAGCATTTT.

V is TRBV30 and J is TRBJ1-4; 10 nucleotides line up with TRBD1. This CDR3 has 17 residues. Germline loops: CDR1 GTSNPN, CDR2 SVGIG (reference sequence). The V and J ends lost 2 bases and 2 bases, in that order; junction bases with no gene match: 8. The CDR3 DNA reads TGTGCCTGGAGTTGGGACAGGGGTGTTACGACTAATGAAAAACTGTTTTTT. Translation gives CAWSWDRGVTTNEKLFF.

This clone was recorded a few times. The CDR3 spells CASSERDRVAFF. In DNA form, the CDR3 reads TGTGCCAGCAGTGAACGGGACAGGGTAGCTTTCTTT. This sequence joins TRBV6-1 and TRBJ1-1, with 9 bases matching TRBD1. The CDR3 is 12 residues long. V gave up 2 bases and J gave up 10 bases; unmatched junction bases: 2. Per germline, CDR1 MNHNS and CDR2 SASEGT.

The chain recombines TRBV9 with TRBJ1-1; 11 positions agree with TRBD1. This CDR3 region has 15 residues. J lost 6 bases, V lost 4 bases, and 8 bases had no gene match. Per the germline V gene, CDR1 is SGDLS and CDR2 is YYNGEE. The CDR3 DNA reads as TGTGCCAGCAGCCCGAGTACGGGACAGGGGGCTGAAGCTTTCTTT. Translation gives CASSPSTGQGAEAFF.

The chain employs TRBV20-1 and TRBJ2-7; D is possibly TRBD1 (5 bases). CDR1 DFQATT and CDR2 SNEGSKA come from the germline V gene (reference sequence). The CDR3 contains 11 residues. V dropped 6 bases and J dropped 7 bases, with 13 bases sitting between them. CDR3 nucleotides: TGCAGTGCCACAGGTCTTGGGGAGCAGTACTTC. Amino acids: CSATGLGEQYF.

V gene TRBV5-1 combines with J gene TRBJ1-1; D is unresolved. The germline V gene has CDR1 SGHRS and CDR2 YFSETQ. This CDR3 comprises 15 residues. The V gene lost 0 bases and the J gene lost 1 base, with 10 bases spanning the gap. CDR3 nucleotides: TGCGCCAGCAGCTTGGCGGGTGCGGGGAACACTGAAGCTTTCTTT. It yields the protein CASSLAGAGNTEAFF. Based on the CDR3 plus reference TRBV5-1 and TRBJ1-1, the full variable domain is KAGVTQTPRYLIKTRGQQVTLSCSPISGHRSVSWYQQTPGQGLQFLFEYFSETQRNKGNFPGRFSGRQFSNSRSEMNVSTLELGDSALYLCASSLAGAGNTEAFFGQGTRLTVV.

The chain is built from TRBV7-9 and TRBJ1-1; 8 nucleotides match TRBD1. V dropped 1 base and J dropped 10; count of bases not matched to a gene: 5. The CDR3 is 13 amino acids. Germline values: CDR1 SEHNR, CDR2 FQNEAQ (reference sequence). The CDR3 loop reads CASSLGQGLVAFF. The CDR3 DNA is TGTGCCAGCAGCTTAGGACAGGGGCTGGTAGCTTTCTTT.

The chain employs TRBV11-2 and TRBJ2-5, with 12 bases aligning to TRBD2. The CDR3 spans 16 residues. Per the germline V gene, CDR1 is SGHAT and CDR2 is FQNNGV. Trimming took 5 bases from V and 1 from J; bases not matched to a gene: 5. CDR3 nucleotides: TGTGCCAGCAGCCCAACGACTAGCGGGGGCCAAGAGACCCAGTACTTC. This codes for CASSPTTSGGQETQYF.

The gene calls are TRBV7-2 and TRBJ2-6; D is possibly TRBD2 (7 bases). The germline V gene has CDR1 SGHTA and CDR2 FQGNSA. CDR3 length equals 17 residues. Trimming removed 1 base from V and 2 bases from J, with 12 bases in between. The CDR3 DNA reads TGTGCCAGCAGCTTAGTTGGGGGGGCCACTGGGGCCAACGTCCTGACTTTC. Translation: CASSLVGGATGANVLTF.

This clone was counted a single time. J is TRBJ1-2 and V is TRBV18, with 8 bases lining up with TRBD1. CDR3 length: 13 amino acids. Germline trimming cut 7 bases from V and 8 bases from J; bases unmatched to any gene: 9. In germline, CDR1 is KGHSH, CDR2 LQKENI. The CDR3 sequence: CASFRTGPYGYTF. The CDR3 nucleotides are TGTGCCAGCTTCCGGACAGGGCCATACGGCTACACCTTC. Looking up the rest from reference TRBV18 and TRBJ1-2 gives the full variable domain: NAGVMQNPRHLVRRRGQEARLRCSPMKGHSHVYWYRQLPEEGLKFMVYLQKENIIDESGMPKERFSAEFPKEGPSILRIQQVVRGDSAAYFCASFRTGPYGYTFGSGTRLTVV.

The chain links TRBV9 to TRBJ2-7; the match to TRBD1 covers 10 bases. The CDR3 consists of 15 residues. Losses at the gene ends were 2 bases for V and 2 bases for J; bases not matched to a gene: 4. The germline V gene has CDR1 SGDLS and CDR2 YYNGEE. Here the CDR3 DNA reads TGTGCCAGCAGCGTGCGGGGACAGGGGCCCTACGAGCAGTACTTC. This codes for CASSVRGQGPYEQYF.

CDR3 amino acids: CASSNQAVTYNEQFF. In nucleotides, the CDR3 is TGTGCCAGCAGTAACCAAGCGGTAACCTACAATGAGCAGTTCTTC. The chain employs TRBV6-1 and TRBJ2-1, with a possible D match to TRBD2 (5 bases). Trimming left V 5 bases short and J 2 bases short, with 13 bases between. The CDR3 is 15 residues long. CDR1 is MNHNS, CDR2 SASEGT, per germline.

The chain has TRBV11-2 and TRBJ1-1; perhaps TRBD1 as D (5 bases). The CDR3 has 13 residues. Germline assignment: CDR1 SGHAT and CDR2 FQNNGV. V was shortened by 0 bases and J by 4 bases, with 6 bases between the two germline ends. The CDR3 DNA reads TGTGCCAGCAGCTTAGAAGGGGCCACTGAAGCTTTCTTT. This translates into CASSLEGATEAFF.

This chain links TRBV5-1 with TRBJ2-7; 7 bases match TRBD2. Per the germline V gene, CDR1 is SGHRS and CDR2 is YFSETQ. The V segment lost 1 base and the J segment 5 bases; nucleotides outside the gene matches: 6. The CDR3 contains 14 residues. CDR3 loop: CASSLSGRMDEQYF. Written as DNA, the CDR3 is TGCGCCAGCAGCTTGTCCGGGAGGATGGACGAGCAGTACTTC.

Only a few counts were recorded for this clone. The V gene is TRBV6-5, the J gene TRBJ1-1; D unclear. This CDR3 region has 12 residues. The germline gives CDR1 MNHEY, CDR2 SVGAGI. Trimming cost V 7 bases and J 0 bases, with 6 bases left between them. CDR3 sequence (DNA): TGTGCCAGCAACGACATGAACACTGAAGCTTTCTTT. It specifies CASNDMNTEAFF.

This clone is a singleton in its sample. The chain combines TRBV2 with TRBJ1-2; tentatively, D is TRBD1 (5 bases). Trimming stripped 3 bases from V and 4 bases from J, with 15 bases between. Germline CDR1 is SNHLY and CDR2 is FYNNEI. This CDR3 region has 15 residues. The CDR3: CASSDVSGHTYGYTF. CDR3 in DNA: TGTGCCAGCAGTGATGTCTCAGGGCACACCTATGGCTACACCTTC. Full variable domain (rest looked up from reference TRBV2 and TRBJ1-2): EPEVTQTPSHQVTQMGQEVILRCVPISNHLYFYWYRQILGQKVEFLVSFYNNEISEKSEIFDDQFSVERPDGSNFTLKIRSTKLEDSAMYFCASSDVSGHTYGYTFGSGTRLTVV.

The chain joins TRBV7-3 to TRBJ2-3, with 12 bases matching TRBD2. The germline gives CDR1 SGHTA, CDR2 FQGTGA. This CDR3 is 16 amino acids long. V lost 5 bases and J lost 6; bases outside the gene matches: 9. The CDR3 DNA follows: TGTGCCAGCAGCAAACTAGCGGGGGGTGCGGGGGATACGCAGTATTTT. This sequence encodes CASSKLAGGAGDTQYF.

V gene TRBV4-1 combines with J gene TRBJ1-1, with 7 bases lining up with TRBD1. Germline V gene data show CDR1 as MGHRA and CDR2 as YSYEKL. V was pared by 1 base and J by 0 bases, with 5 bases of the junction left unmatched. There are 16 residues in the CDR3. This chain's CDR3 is CASSQAATGVNTEAFF. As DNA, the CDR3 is TGCGCCAGCAGCCAAGCCGCCACAGGGGTGAACACTGAAGCTTTCTTT.